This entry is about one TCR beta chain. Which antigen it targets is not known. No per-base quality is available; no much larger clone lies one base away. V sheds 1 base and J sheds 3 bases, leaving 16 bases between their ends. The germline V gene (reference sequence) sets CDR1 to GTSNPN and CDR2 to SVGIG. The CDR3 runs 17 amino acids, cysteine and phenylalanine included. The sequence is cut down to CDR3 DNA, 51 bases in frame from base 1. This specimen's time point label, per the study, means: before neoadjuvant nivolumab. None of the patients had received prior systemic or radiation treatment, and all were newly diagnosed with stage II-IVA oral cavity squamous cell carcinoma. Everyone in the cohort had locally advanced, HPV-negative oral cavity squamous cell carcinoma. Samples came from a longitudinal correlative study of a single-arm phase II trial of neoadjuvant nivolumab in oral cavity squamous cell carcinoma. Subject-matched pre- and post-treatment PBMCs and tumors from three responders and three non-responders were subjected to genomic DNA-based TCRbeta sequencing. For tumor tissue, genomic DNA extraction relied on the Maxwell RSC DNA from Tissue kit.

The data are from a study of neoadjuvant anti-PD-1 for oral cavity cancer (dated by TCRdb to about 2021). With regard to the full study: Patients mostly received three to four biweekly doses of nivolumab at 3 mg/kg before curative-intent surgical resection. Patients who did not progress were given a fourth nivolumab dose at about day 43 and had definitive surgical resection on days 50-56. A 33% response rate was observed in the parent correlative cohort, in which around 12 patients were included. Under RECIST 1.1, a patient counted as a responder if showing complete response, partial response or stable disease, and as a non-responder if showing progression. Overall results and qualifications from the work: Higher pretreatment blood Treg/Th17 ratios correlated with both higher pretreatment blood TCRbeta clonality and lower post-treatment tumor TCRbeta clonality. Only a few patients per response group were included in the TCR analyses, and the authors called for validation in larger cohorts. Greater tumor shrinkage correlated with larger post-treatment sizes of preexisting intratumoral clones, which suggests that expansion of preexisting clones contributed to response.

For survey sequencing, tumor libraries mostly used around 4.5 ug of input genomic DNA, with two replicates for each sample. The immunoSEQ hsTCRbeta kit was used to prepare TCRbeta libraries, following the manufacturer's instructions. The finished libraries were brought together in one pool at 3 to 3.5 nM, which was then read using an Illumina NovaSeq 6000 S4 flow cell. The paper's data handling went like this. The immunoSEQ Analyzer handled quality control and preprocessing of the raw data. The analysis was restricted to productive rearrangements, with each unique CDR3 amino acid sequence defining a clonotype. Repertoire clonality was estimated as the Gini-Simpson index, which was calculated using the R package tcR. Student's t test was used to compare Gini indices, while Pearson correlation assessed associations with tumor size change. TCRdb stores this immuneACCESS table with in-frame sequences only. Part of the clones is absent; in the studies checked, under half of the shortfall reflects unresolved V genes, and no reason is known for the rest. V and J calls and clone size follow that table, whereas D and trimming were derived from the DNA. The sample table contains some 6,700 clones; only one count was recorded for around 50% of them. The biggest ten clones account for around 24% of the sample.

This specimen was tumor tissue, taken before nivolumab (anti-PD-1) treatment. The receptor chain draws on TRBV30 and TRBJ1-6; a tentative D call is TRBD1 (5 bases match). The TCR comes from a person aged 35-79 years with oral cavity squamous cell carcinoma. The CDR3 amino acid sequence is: CAWSAGTGGFYNSPLHF. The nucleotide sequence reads TGTGCCTGGAGTGCCGGGACGGGAGGATTCTATAATTCACCCCTCCACTTT.